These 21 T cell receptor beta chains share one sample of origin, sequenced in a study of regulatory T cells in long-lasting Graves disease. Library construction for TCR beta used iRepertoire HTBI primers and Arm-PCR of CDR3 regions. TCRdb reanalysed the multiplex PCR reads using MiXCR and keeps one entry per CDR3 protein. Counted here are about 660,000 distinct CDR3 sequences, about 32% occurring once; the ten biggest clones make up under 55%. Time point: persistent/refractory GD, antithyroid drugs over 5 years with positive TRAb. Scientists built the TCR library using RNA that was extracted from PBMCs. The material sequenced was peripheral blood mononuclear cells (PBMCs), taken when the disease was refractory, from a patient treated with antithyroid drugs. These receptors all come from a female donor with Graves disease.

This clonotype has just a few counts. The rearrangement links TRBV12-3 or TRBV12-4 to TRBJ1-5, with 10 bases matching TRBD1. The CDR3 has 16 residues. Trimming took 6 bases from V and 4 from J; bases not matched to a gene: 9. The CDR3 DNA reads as TGTGCCAGCAGATTATCCGGGACAGGGGCAAATCAGCCCCAGCATTTT. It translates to CASRLSGTGANQPQHF.

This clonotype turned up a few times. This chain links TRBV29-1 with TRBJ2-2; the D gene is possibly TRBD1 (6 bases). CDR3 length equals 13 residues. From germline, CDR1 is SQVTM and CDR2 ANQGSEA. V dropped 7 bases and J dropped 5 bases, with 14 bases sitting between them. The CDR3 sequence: CSASTGGTGELFF. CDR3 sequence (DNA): TGCAGCGCGTCGACAGGAGGAACCGGGGAGCTGTTTTTT.

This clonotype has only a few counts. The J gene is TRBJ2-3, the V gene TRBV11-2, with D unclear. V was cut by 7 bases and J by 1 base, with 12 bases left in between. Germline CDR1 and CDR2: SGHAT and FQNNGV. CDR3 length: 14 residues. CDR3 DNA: TGTGCCAGCACCCGGCGTGGGGGCACAGATACGCAGTATTTT. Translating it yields CASTRRGGTDTQYF.

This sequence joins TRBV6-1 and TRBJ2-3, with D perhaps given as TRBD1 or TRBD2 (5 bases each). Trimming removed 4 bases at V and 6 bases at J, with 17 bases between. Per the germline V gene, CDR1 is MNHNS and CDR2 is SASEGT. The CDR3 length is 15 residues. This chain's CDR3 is CASSVGATRFDTQYF. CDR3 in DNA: TGTGCCAGCAGTGTCGGGGCTACTAGATTCGATACGCAGTATTTT.

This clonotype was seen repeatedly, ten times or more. The DNA of the CDR3 is TGTGCCAGCAGGAGGGGACCCCACCCGTACTTC. Translated, it gives CASRRGPHPYF. V and J are TRBV2 and TRBJ2-5; D possibly uses TRBD1 or TRBD2 (5 bases each). V gave up 6 bases and J gave up 13 bases, with 15 bases separating them. This CDR3 region has 11 residues. CDR1 and CDR2 (germline): SNHLY, FYNNEI.

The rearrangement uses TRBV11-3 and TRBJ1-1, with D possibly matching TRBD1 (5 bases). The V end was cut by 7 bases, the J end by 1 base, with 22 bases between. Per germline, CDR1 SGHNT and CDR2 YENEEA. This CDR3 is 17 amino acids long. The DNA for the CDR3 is TGTGCCAGCACTAAATTGACCGGGACCCAGGGGAACACTGAAGCTTTCTTT. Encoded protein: CASTKLTGTQGNTEAFF.

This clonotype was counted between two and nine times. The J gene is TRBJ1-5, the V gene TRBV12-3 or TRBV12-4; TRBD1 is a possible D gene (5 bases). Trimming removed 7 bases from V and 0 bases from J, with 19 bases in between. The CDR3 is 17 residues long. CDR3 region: CASNKQIVGVSNQPQHF. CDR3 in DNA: TGTGCCAGCAACAAACAAATAGTGGGGGTTAGCAATCAGCCCCAGCATTTT.

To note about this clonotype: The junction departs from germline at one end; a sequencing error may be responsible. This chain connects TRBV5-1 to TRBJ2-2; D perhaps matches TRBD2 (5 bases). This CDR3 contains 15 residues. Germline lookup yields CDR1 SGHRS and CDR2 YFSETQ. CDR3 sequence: CASSLKLSNTGELSF. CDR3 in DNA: TGCGCCAGCAGCTTGAAACTATCAAACACCGGGGAGCTGTCTTTT.

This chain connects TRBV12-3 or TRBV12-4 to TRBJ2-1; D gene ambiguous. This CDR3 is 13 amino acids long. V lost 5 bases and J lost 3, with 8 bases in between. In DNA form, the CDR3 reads TGTGCCAGCAGTAGGAAGCACTACAATGAGCAGTTCTTC. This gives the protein CASSRKHYNEQFF.

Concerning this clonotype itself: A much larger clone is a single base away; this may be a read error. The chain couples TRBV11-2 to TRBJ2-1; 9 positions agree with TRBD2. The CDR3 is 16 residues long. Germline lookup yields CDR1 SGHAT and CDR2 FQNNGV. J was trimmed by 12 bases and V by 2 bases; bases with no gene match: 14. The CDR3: CASSLRYSGSIHGQFF. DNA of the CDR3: TGTGCCAGCAGCTTAAGGTATAGCGGGAGTATCCATGGGCAGTTCTTC.

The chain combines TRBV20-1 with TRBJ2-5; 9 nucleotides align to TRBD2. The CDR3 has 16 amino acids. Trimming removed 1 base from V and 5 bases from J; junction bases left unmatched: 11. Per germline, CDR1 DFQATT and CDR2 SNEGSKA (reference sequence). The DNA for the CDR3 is TGCAGTGCTAGAGGTAGTAGCGGGAGCTTCAGGGAGACCCAGTACTTC. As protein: CSARGSSGSFRETQYF.

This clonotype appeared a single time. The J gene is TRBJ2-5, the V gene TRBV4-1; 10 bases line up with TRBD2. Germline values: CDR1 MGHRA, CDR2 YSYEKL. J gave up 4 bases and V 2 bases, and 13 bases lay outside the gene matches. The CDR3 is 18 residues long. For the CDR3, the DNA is TGCGCCAGCAGCCAAAAGCCGCCGCTAAGCGGGAGGGCAGAGACCCAGTACTTC. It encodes CASSQKPPLSGRAETQYF.

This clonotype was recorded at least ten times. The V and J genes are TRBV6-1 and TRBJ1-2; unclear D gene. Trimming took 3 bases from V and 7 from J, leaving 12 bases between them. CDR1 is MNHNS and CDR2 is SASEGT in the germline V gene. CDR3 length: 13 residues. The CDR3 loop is CASSDRISSGYTF. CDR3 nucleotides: TGTGCCAGCAGTGACCGGATTTCCTCTGGCTACACCTTC.

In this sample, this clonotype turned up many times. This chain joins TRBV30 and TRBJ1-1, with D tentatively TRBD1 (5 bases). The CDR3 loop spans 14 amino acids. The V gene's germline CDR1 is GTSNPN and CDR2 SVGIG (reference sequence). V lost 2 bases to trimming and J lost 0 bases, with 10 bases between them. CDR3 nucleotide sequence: TGTGCCTGGAGTCTGGGGCAGGTGAACACTGAAGCTTTCTTT. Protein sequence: CAWSLGQVNTEAFF.

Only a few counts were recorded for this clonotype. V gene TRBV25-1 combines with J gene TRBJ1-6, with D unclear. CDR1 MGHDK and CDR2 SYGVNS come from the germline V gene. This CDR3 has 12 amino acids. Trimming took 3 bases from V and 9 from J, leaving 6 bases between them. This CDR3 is CASSDGSSPLHF. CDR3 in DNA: TGTGCCAGCAGTGATGGGAGTTCACCCCTCCACTTT.

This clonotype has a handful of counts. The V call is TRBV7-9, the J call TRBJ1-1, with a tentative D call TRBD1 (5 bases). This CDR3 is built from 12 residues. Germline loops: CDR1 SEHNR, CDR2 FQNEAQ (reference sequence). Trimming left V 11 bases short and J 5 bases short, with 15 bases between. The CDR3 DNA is TGTGCCTCTGTGGGGACGACAACTGAAGCTTTCTTT. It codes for CASVGTTTEAFF.

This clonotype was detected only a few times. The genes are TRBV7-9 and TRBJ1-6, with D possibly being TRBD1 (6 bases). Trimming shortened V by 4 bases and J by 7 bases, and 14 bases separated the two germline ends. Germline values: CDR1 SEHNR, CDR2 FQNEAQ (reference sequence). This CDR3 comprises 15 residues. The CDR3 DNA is TGTGCCAGCAGCTCCGCAGGGGTCGACAATTCACCCCTCCACTTT. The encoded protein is CASSSAGVDNSPLHF.

CDR3 sequence reads: CASRKPGQGAWEQYF. The CDR3 nucleotides are TGCGCCAGCAGGAAACCGGGACAGGGGGCTTGGGAGCAGTACTTC. The chain recombines TRBV10-2 with TRBJ2-7, with 12 bases that match TRBD1. Trimming removed 6 bases from V and 7 bases from J; junction bases left unmatched: 10. Germline V gives CDR1 WSHSY, CDR2 SAAADI. The CDR3 totals 15 residues.

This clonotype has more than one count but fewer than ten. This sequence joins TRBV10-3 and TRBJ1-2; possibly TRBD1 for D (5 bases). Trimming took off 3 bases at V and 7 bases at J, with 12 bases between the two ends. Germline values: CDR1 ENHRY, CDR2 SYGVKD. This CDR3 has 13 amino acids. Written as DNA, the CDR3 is TGTGCCATCAGTGACATAGGGGTTGCTGGCTACACCTTC. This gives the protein CAISDIGVAGYTF.

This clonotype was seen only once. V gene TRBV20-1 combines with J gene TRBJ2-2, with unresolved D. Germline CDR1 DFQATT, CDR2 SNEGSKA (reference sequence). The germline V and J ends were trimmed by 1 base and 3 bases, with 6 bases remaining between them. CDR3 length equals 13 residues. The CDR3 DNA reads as TGCAGTGCTAGAGCGCAGGACACCGGGGAGCTGTTTTTT. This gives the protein CSARAQDTGELFF.

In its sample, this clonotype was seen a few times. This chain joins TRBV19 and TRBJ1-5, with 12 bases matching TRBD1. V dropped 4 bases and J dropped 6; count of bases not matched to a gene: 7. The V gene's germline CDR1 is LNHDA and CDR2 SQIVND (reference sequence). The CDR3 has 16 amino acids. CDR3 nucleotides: TGTGCCAGTAGTACAAGGGACAGGGGGCTTGGTCAGCCCCAGCATTTT. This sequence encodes CASSTRDRGLGQPQHF.